The 9 T cell receptor beta chains reported below all come from one sample, sequenced in a study of identical twins. A single record per CDR3 protein comes from TCRdb applying MiXCR to the 5' RACE reads. The table lists around 200,000 distinct CDR3 sequences, around a tenth of them singletons. The specimen sequenced was memory (CD45RO+) T cells sorted from blood. The receptor set was obtained from a woman between 18 and 30 years old in good health.

The rearrangement links TRBV12-3 or TRBV12-4 to TRBJ2-7; D is ambiguous. The CDR3 totals 14 residues. The V end was cut by 3 bases, the J end by 1 base, with 10 bases between. CDR3 loop: CASSFRQSSYEQYF. CDR3 DNA: TGTGCCAGCAGTTTCCGGCAGTCATCCTACGAGCAGTACTTC.

This clonotype was seen a handful of times. V is TRBV27 and J is TRBJ2-3, with 7 bases fitting TRBD1. Germline V gene sequence: CDR1 MNHEY, CDR2 SMNVEV (reference sequence). Losses at the gene ends were 2 bases for V and 3 bases for J; bases not matched to a gene: 5. This CDR3 is built from 15 residues. Here the CDR3 reads CASSLENRGTDTQYF. The CDR3 coding sequence is TGTGCCAGCAGTTTAGAAAACAGGGGAACAGATACGCAGTATTTT.

The chain joins TRBV27 to TRBJ1-2; TRBD1 aligns across 11 bases. The germline V gene has CDR1 MNHEY and CDR2 SMNVEV (reference sequence). V shed 8 bases and J 4 bases; nucleotides not matched to a gene: 6. The CDR3 consists of 14 residues. The CDR3 sequence is CASGRGQGGYGYTF. The DNA of the CDR3 is TGTGCCAGCGGCCGGGGACAGGGGGGCTATGGCTACACCTTC.

Worth noting for this clonotype: At one end, the junction sequence differs from germline, possibly due to a read error. The genes are TRBV6-5 and TRBJ2-1; TRBD2 agrees at 8 bases. This CDR3 has 14 amino acids. Germline loops: CDR1 MNHEY, CDR2 SVGAGI. CDR3 amino acids: CASSYSSGTRRYQF. CDR3 sequence (DNA): TGTGCCAGCAGTTATTCCTCCGGGACTAGGCGATATCAGTTC.

This clonotype was detected only a few times. This chain joins TRBV4-3 and TRBJ1-2, with 8 positions matching TRBD1. The V and J ends lost 0 bases and 3 bases, in that order; junction bases with no gene match: 6. Germline V gene sequence: CDR1 LGHNA, CDR2 YSLEER. The CDR3 extends over 16 amino acids. DNA of the CDR3: TGCGCCAGCAGCCAAGATTTCACGACAGGGGACTATGGCTACACCTTC. Residues: CASSQDFTTGDYGYTF.

V gene TRBV29-1 combines with J gene TRBJ2-1; no clear D gene. Germline-derived CDR1 and CDR2 are SQVTM and ANQGSEA. The CDR3 totals 13 residues. The CDR3 nucleotides are TGCACCACGGGTCCGAGGTCCTACAATGAGCAGTTCTTC. Translated: CTTGPRSYNEQFF.

This clonotype occurred a few times. The CDR3 coding sequence is TGTGCCAGCTTCGTTAATACCGGGACGGGAAACACCATATATTTT. This gives the protein CASFVNTGTGNTIYF. The genes are TRBV18 and TRBJ1-3; a possible D gene is TRBD1 (5 bases). The germline V and J ends were trimmed by 7 bases and 4 bases, with 17 bases remaining between them. The CDR3 spans 15 residues. The germline V gene has CDR1 KGHSH and CDR2 LQKENI. Combining the CDR3 with reference TRBV18 and TRBJ1-3 gives the whole variable domain NAGVMQNPRHLVRRRGQEARLRCSPMKGHSHVYWYRQLPEEGLKFMVYLQKENIIDESGMPKERFSAEFPKEGPSILRIQQVVRGDSAAYFCASFVNTGTGNTIYFGEGSWLTVV.

CDR3 coding DNA: TGCAGCGTTGCGGACCCTAGATCCTACGAGCAGTACTTC. Translation gives CSVADPRSYEQYF. The chain links TRBV29-1 to TRBJ2-7, with D hard to call. Germline-derived CDR1 and CDR2 are SQVTM and ANQGSEA. CDR3 length equals 13 residues. The V and J ends lost 4 bases and 1 base respectively, with 11 bases between them.

The V gene is TRBV6-6, the J gene TRBJ2-1, with a weak D call TRBD2 (6 bases). Germline CDR1 and CDR2: MNHNY and SVGAGI (reference sequence). V lost 11 bases, J lost 5 bases, and 13 bases lay in between. The CDR3 spans 12 residues. The CDR3 DNA is TGTGCCTCGGGAGAATTGGACAATGAGCAGTTCTTC. Translation: CASGELDNEQFF.